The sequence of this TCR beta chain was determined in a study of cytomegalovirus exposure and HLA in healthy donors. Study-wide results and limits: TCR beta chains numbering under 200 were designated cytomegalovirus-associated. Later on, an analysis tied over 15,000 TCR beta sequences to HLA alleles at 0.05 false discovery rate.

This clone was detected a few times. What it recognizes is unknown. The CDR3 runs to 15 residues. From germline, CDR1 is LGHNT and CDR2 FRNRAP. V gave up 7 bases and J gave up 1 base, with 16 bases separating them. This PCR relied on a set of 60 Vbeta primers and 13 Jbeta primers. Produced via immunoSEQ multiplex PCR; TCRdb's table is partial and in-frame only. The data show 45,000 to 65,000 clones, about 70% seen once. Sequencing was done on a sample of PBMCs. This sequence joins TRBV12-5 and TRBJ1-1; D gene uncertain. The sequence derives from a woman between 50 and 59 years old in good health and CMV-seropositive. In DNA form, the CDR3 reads TGTGCTAGTGAAAATCCGGAGGCGGGGAACACTGAAGCTTTCTTT. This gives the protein CASENPEAGNTEAFF.